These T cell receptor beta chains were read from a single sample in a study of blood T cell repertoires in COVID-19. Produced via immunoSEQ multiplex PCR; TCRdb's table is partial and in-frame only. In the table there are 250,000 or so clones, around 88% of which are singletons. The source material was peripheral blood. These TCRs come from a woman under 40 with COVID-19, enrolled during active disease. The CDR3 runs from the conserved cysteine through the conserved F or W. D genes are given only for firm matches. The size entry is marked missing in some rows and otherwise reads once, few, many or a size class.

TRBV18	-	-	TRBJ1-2	TGTGCCAGCTCCACGTCGGAGGGGCCAACCAACTATGGCTACACCTTC	CASSTSEGPTNYGYTF
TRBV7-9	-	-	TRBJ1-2	TGTGCCAGCAGCTTAGTTACAGCTAACTATGGCTACACCTTC	CASSLVTANYGYTF
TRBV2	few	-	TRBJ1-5	TGTGCCAGCAGTGTCGGAGTGCGGCCCCAGCATTTT	CASSVGVRPQHF
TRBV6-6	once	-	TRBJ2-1	TGTGCCAGCAGATTTAGGACGGGAAATGAGCAGTTCTTC	CASRFRTGNEQFF
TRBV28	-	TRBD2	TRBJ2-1	TGTGCCACACGGGGTAGCGGGGGGCCAGGCTCCTACAATGAGCAGTTCTTC	CATRGSGGPGSYNEQFF
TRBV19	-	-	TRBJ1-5	TGTGCCAGTATGAGAAGTAGCAATCAGCCCCAGCATTTT	CASMRSSNQPQHF
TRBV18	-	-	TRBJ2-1	TGTGCCAGCTCACCACGATCGACTAGGATCCCTTTTTCCCCTTACAATGAGCAGTTCTTC	CASSPRSTRIPFSPYNEQFF
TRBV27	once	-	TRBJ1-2	TGTGCCAGCAGCCCGACAGATTATAACTATGGCTACACCTTC	CASSPTDYNYGYTF
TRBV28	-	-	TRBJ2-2	TGTGCCAGCAGCAACGGACAATACACCGGGGAGCTGTTTTTT	CASSNGQYTGELFF
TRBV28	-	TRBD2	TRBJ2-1	TGTGCCAGCAGTTTCGGACTAGCCTCCTACAATGAGCAGTTCTTC	CASSFGLASYNEQFF
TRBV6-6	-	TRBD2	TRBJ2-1	TGTGCCAGCAGCCAGCGGGGGGAGCAGTTCTTC	CASSQRGEQFF
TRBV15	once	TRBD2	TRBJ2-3	TGTGCCACCAGCAAGACTAGCGGGGAACACACAGATACGCAGTATTTT	CATSKTSGEHTDTQYF
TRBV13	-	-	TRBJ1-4	TGTGCCAGCAGTCTGAGGGGGTCGCGCGAAAAACTGTTTTTT	CASSLRGSREKLFF
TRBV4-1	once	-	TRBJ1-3	TGCGCCAGCAGCCGCCAGGCGTGGGGGGGATCCGGAAACACCATATATTTT	CASSRQAWGGSGNTIYF
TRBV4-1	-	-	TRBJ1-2	TGCGCCAGCAGCCAAGTGCAGGACACCTATGGCTACACCTTC	CASSQVQDTYGYTF
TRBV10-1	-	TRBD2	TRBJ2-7	TGCGCCAGCAGTGAGCGGGGACTAGCGGGCGAGCAGTACTTC	CASSERGLAGEQYF
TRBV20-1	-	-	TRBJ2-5	TGCAGTGCTAGTTCCCTCTATGAGACCCAGTACTTC	CSASSLYETQYF
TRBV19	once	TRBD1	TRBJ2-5	TGTGCCAGTAGTCTACAGGGGACCTTCAAGGAGACCCAGTACTTC	CASSLQGTFKETQYF
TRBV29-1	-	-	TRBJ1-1	TGCAGCGCCGGCCCCGGGGGCACTGAAGCTTTCTTT	CSAGPGGTEAFF
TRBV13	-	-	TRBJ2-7	TGTGCCAGCAGCTCCGGGACACTCGACTACGAGCAGTACTTC	CASSSGTLDYEQYF
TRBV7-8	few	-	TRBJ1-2	TGTGCCAGCAGCCCCAGGACCTCAGGGGATGGCTACACCTTC	CASSPRTSGDGYTF
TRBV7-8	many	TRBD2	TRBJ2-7	TGTGCCAGCAGCCGAGGTCCGACTAGCGGGGGGGCCCACGAGCAGTACTTC	CASSRGPTSGGAHEQYF
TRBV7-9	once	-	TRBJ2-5	TGTGCCAGTAAGAACAGGGAACAAGAGACCCAGTACTTC	CASKNREQETQYF
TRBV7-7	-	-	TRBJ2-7	TGTGCTAGCAGCTTAAATATCAGGGACGAGCAGTACTTC	CASSLNIRDEQYF
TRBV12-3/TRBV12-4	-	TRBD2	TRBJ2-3	TGTGCCAGCAGTCTACTAGCGGTAGATACGCAGTATTTT	CASSLLAVDTQYF
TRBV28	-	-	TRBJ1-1	TGTGCCAGCAGCCGAGGATCCGAAGCTTTCTTT	CASSRGSEAFF
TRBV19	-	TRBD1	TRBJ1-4	TGTGCCAGTAGGACAGGGGGCGGTGAAAAACTGTTTTTT	CASRTGGGEKLFF
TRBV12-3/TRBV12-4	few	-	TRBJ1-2	TGTGCCAGCAGGGGCAGCCTCTATGGCTACACCTTC	CASRGSLYGYTF
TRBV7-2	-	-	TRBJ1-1	TGTGCCAGCAGCTCATGGACGGTCGGGGGGCCTGAAGCTTTCTTT	CASSSWTVGGPEAFF
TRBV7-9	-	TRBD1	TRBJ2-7	TGTGCCAGCAGGCAGACAGGGGCCTACGAGCAGTACTTC	CASRQTGAYEQYF
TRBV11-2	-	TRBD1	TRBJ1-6	TGTGCCAGCAGCTTAGGCGGACAGGGTGGTTCACCCCTCCACTTT	CASSLGGQGGSPLHF
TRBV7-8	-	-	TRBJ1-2	TGTGCCAGCAGCTTAGTCCGGGTAGCTAACTATGGCTACACCTTC	CASSLVRVANYGYTF
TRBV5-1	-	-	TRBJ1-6	TGCGCCCGCAGCCGGAGGGGGGGGGCCCGAGAGGATTCACCCCTCCACTTT	CARSRRGGAREDSPLHF
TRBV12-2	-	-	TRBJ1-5	TGTGCAAGTCGCTTCTCCGGGACAGGGGGAAGCAATCAGCCCCAGCATTTT	CASRFSGTGGSNQPQHF
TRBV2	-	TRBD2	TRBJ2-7	TGTGCCAGCAGTGACGGGGGGGGAACAATCTACGAGCAGTACTTC	CASSDGGGTIYEQYF
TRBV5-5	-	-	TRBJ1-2	TGTGCCAGCAGCTTGTATGAGCGTGACTATGGCTACACCTTC	CASSLYERDYGYTF
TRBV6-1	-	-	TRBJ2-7	TGTGCCAGCAGTGGACACAGGGGACTTGTTACCTACGAGCAGTACTTC	CASSGHRGLVTYEQYF
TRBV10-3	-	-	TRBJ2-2	TGTGCCACCCGTCGGGACAATCCAAACACCGGGGAGCTGTTTTTT	CATRRDNPNTGELFF
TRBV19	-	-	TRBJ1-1	TGTGCCAGTAGAGGCTGGGGGCTGGACACTGAAGCTTTCTTT	CASRGWGLDTEAFF
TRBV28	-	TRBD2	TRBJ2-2	TGTGCCAGCAGTTTATGGGCACTAGCGGGGGGGCCCGGGGAGCTGTTTTTT	CASSLWALAGGPGELFF
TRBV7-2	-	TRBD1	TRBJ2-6	TGTGCCAGCATCTGGGACAGCTTCTCAACCTCTGGGGCCAACGTCCTGACTTTC	CASIWDSFSTSGANVLTF
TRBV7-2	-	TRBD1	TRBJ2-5	TGTGCCAGCAGCTTAAGGGGGCGTTGGCGGGTCCCAGAGACCCAGTACTTC	CASSLRGRWRVPETQYF